Ten or more counts support the clone carrying this T cell receptor (beta chain). Its antigen is not known. These data are taken from a study of human T cells and chemical hapten exposure. As for the study in general: TCR yields per sample varied, mainly owing to small pooled library volume differences. Notes on the study in general: Having alopecia, donors may respond immunologically unlike healthy people. Compared with pre-sensitization or healthy control sets, expanded TCRs clustered more.

In TCRdb, the RACE reads were re-called with MiXCR into one record per CDR3 protein. The table includes about 110,000 distinct CDR3 sequences, approximately 10% detected once. Noted time point: patch test 1, 2 weeks after DPC sensitization. The treatment denotes: therapeutic diphenylcyclopropenone sensitization with weekly scalp DPC. The sequence was obtained from a woman between 40 and 50 years old with alopecia areata. Some clones in this sample may be carry-over from other donors' samples. Specimen: whole blood, collected in connection with sensitization to the hapten diphenylcyclopropenone (DPC).

The DNA of the CDR3 is TGTGCCAGCAGCTTTATTGACACCGGGGAGCTGTTTTTT. It is translated as CASSFIDTGELFF. The rearrangement uses TRBV7-3 and TRBJ2-2; D call uncertain. Germline assignment: CDR1 SGHTA and CDR2 FQGTGA. The CDR3 contains 13 residues. Trimming took off 3 bases at V and 3 bases at J, with 5 bases between the two ends.